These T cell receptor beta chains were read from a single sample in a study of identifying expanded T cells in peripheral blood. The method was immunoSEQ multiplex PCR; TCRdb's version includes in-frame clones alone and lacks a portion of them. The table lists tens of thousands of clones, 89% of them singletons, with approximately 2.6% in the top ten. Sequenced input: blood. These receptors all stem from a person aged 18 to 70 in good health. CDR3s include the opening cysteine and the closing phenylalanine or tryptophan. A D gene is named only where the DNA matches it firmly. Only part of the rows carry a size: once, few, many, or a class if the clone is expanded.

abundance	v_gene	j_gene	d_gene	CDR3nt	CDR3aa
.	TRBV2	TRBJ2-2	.	TGTGCCAGCAGTGAAGGTGGCAGGGTTGAGGTCGGGGAGCTGTTTTTT	CASSEGGRVEVGELFF
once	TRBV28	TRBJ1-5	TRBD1	TGTGCCAGCAGTTTAGGGACAGCTTATAGCAATCAGCCCCAGCATTTT	CASSLGTAYSNQPQHF
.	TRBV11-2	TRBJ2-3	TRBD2	TGTGCCACCCGATTTGGGCTAGCGGGGAGCACAGATACGCAGTATTTT	CATRFGLAGSTDTQYF
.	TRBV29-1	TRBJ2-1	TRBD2	TGCAGCGCCCGGGGTAGCGGGAGCAATGAGCAGTTCTTC	CSARGSGSNEQFF
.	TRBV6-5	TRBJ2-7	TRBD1	TGTGCCAGCAGTTACACAGGGGTCAGATACGAGCAGTACTTC	CASSYTGVRYEQYF
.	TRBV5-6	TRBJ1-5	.	TGTGCCAGCAGCTTGGGGTTGGGGGGCTATCAGCCCCAGCATTTT	CASSLGLGGYQPQHF
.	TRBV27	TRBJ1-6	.	TGTGCCAGCAGGGGGGTTCGGTCACCCCTCCACTTT	CASRGVRSPLHF
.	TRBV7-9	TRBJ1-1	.	TGTGCCAGCAGCTTAGGCGGACCGCCACGGTCTGAAGCTTTCTTT	CASSLGGPPRSEAFF
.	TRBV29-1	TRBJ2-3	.	TGCAGCGTTGAAGATCTCCTAAAACCCACAGATACGCAGTATTTT	CSVEDLLKPTDTQYF
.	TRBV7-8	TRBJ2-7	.	TGTGCCAGCAGCTCTCAAGCCACGGGCGAGCAGTACTTC	CASSSQATGEQYF
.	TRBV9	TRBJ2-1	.	TGTGCCAGCAGTGACGGACTAAAGGGAAATGAGCAGTTCTTC	CASSDGLKGNEQFF
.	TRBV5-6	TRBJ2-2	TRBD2	TGTGCCAGCAGCTTGGCCTGGACTAGCTGGAACACCGGGGAGCTGTTTTTT	CASSLAWTSWNTGELFF
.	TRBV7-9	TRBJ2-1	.	TGTGCCAGCAGCTTAAGAGGGATGCCCTCCTACAATGAGCAGTTCTTC	CASSLRGMPSYNEQFF
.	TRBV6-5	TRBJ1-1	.	TGTGCCAGCAGTTCCAACTTCGGGACGGGGAACACTGAAGCTTTCTTT	CASSSNFGTGNTEAFF
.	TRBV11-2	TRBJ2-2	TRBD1	TGTGCCAGCAGCTTTCAGGGGGCAGGCGGGGAGCTGTTTTTT	CASSFQGAGGELFF
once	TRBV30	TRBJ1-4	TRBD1	TGTGCCTGGGGACAGGGAGGGGGGAATGAAAAACTGTTTTTT	CAWGQGGGNEKLFF
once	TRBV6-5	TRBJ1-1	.	TGTGCCAGCAGTTACAGGGTAAGCAGCACTGAAGCTTTCTTT	CASSYRVSSTEAFF
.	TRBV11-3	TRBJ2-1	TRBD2	TGTGCCAGCAGCGGAAAGGGACTAGACGACAATGAGCAGTTCTTC	CASSGKGLDDNEQFF
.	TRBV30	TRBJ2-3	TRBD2	TGTGCCTGGAGCACCGAGCGGGGGATAGATACGCAGTATTTT	CAWSTERGIDTQYF
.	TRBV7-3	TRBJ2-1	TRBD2	TGTGCCAGCAGCCCTAGCGGGAGCTCCTACAATGAGCAGTTCTTC	CASSPSGSSYNEQFF
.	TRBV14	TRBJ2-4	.	TGTGCCAGCAGCCTCTTTGCCACTGACATTCAGTACTTC	CASSLFATDIQYF
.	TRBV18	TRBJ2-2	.	TGTGCCAGCTCACCAACTAGTTCCCACACCGGGGAGCTGTTTTTT	CASSPTSSHTGELFF
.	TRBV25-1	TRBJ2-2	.	TGTGCCAGCAGTGATTGGTCGACGAACACCGGGGAGCTGTTTTTT	CASSDWSTNTGELFF
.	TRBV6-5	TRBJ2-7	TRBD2	TGTGCCAGCAGTTCGACTAGCGGGAGTTCCTACGAGCAGTACTTC	CASSSTSGSSYEQYF
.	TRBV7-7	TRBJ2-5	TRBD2	TGTGCCAGCAGCCCCACCCCTAGCGGGAGCAACCAAGAGACCCAGTACTTC	CASSPTPSGSNQETQYF
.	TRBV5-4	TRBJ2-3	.	TGTGCCAGCAGCTTGTTCACCGCCACAGATACGCAGTATTTT	CASSLFTATDTQYF
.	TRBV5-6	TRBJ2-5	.	TGTGCCAGCACAATAGGCCCAGGGGCCCAAGAGACCCAGTACTTC	CASTIGPGAQETQYF
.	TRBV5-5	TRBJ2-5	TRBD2	TGTGCCAGCAGCTTGTTAGCGGGGGGGGAGACCCAGTACTTC	CASSLLAGGETQYF
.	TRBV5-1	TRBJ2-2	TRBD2	TGCGCCAGCAGCTTACGGACGGGAGGCGCCACCGGGGAGCTGTTTTTT	CASSLRTGGATGELFF
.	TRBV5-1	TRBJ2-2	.	TGCGCCAGCAACATGAGGTGGGGGGTGAGCACCGGGGAGCTGTTTTTT	CASNMRWGVSTGELFF
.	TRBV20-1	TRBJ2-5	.	TGCAGTGCCGGAGGGGAAGAGACCCAGTACTTC	CSAGGEETQYF
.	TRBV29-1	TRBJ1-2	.	TGCAGCGTTGCTACCGGCCGGGAGGGCTATGGCTACACCTTC	CSVATGREGYGYTF
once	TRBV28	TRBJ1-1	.	TGTGCCAGCAGCTTCACGGGGTTGAACACTGAAGCTTTCTTT	CASSFTGLNTEAFF
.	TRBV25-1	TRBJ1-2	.	TGTGCCAGCAGTGAACGCTTTTATGGCTACACCTTC	CASSERFYGYTF
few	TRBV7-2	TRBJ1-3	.	TGTGCCAGCAGCCCGACTACAGGAGACACCATATATTTT	CASSPTTGDTIYF
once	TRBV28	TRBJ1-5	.	TGTGCCAGCAGTGGTTTACAGCCCCAGCATTTT	CASSGLQPQHF
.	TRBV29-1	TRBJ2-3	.	TGCAGCGTCGGAGAGGGCACAGATACGCAGTATTTT	CSVGEGTDTQYF
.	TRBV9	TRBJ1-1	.	TGTGCCAGCAGCGTGGCACCAATTCCGAACACTGAAGCTTTCTTT	CASSVAPIPNTEAFF
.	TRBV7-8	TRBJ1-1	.	TGTGCCAGCAGCTTACTCGGTGAAGCTTTCTTT	CASSLLGEAFF
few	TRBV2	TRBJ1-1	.	TGTGCCAGCAGTTTCTTAGACAGGAACACTGAAGCTTTCTTT	CASSFLDRNTEAFF